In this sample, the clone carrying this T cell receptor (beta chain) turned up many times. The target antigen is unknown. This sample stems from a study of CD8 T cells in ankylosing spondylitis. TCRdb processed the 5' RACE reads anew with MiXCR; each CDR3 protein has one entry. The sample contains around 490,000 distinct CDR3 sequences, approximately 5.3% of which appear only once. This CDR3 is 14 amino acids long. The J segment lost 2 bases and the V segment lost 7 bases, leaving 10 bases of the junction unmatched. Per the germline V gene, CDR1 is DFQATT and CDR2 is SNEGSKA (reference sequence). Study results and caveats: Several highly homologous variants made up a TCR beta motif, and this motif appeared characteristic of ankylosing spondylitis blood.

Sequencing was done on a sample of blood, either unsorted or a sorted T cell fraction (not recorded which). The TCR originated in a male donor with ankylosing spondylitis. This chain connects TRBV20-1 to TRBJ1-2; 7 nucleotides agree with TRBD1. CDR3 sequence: CSVPRQGINYGYTF. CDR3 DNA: TGCAGTGTCCCACGACAGGGTATAAACTATGGCTACACCTTC.